The next 20 T cell receptor beta chains were all read from a single sample in a study of OX40 agonist ivuxolimab in advanced cancers. Library construction relied on the immunoSEQ multiplex PCR assay. The table comes from immuneACCESS by way of TCRdb, which keeps in-frame sequences with V and J called. Part of the clones is missing from these tables; in studies checked, under half for an unresolved V gene and the rest for unknown reasons. A total of 65,000 to 95,000 clones appear in this sample, 94% of them only once. Of the sample, around 10% falls within the top ten clones. The sequencing here drew on CD4+ or CD8+ T cells sorted from blood, taken in a trial of the OX40 agonist ivuxolimab. These TCRs come from an adult with an advanced solid tumor such as melanoma, head and neck, liver or kidney cancer.

The V call is TRBV6-1, the J call TRBJ2-7; possibly TRBD2 for D (6 bases). CDR1 is MNHNS and CDR2 is SASEGT in the germline V gene. Trimming stripped 3 bases from V and 3 bases from J, with 12 bases between. The CDR3 has 14 residues. The CDR3 DNA reads TGTGCCAGCAGTGATATAGCGGACAACTACGAGCAGTACTTC. Protein: CASSDIADNYEQYF.

This sequence joins TRBV2 and TRBJ2-7; unclear D gene. There are 12 residues in the CDR3. Trimming cost V 3 bases and J 6 bases, with 9 bases left between them. The germline CDR1 and CDR2 sequences are SNHLY and FYNNEI. The CDR3 protein is CASSDTAPEQYF. CDR3 DNA sequence: TGTGCCAGCAGTGACACCGCCCCCGAGCAGTACTTC.

The V gene is TRBV7-9, the J gene TRBJ2-3, with D perhaps TRBD2 (5 bases). Germline V lookup: CDR1 SEHNR, CDR2 FQNEAQ (reference sequence). The CDR3 spans 14 residues. Trimming removed 5 bases from V and 2 bases from J, with 11 bases in between. The chain's CDR3 is CASSPDWNTDTQYF. In DNA, the CDR3 is TGTGCCAGCAGCCCGGACTGGAACACAGATACGCAGTATTTT.

The chain links TRBV5-1 to TRBJ2-5; D remains ambiguous. The J call may be mistaken, given a closer DNA end match to TRBJ2-7. The CDR3 extends over 13 amino acids. The V gene's germline CDR1 is SGHRS and CDR2 YFSETQ. CDR3 sequence reads: CASSIYYPYEQYF. The CDR3 bases are TGCGCCAGCAGCATATACTACCCCTACGAGCAGTACTTC.

Turning to this clone: A junction end diverges from the germline sequence, so it may reflect a read error. CDR3 sequence reads: CASSPQQTRNLQYF. CDR3 DNA: TGTGCCAGCAGTCCTCAGCAGACTAGAAACCTTCAGTACTTC. V and J are TRBV6-5 and TRBJ2-4; tentatively, D is TRBD2 (6 bases). The V gene's germline CDR1 is MNHEY and CDR2 SVGAGI. The CDR3 has 14 amino acids.

Comments on this clone: The same CDR3 can be traced to other DNA sequences in this sample. V usage is TRBV9 and J usage is TRBJ2-7; the match to TRBD2 covers 8 bases. This CDR3 comprises 14 residues. Germline V CDR1 and CDR2: SGDLS, YYNGEE. V gave up 0 bases and J gave up 4 bases; unmatched junction bases: 3. The CDR3 sequence is CASSVGGGTYEQYF. The CDR3 nucleotides read TGTGCCAGCAGCGTAGGCGGGGGGACTTACGAGCAGTACTTC.

The genes are TRBV6-5 and TRBJ1-4; D is uncertain. The CDR3 loop spans 13 amino acids. In germline, CDR1 is MNHEY, CDR2 SVGAGI. V lost 5 bases to trimming and J lost 8 bases, with 12 bases between them. CDR3: CASSQQLKEKLFF. As DNA, the CDR3 is TGTGCCAGCAGTCAACAACTGAAGGAAAAACTGTTTTTT.

This clone was seen only a few times. The V gene is TRBV5-1, the J gene TRBJ2-3, with D possibly called TRBD1 or TRBD2 (5 bases each). CDR3 length: 16 residues. CDR1 is SGHRS and CDR2 is YFSETQ in the germline V gene. Trimming cost V 5 bases and J 1 base, with 17 bases left between them. As DNA, the CDR3 is TGCGCCAGCAGGGACCAGACTCGAGGGGGCACAGATACGCAGTATTTT. Translation gives CASRDQTRGGTDTQYF.

This sequence joins TRBV28 and TRBJ1-2; weak D call: TRBD1 (5 bases). The CDR3 runs 13 residues. The germline V and J ends were trimmed by 6 bases and 2 bases, with 10 bases remaining between them. Germline CDR1 and CDR2: MDHEN and SYDVKM. The CDR3: CASRAQGNYGYTF. As DNA, the CDR3 is TGTGCCAGCAGGGCCCAGGGAAACTATGGCTACACCTTC.

V gene TRBV5-7 combines with J gene TRBJ2-1; 10 bases fit TRBD2. TRBV5-7 is an ORF, and what it does is uncertain. Germline trimming cut 6 bases from V and 4 bases from J; bases unmatched to any gene: 19. The CDR3 extends over 19 amino acids. The CDR3 spells CASNPGCGGGLADYNEQFF. Written as DNA, the CDR3 is TGTGCCAGCAACCCGGGGTGTGGGGGTGGACTAGCGGATTACAATGAGCAGTTCTTC.

This sequence joins TRBV4-2 and TRBJ2-1; TRBD2 agrees at 7 bases. Trimming cost V 0 bases and J 10 bases; bases outside gene matches: 6. The V gene's germline CDR1 is LGHNA and CDR2 YNFKEQ. The CDR3 spans 14 residues. CDR3 protein: CASSQEDGRTEQFF. The CDR3 bases are TGTGCCAGCAGCCAAGAGGACGGGAGGACGGAGCAGTTCTTC.

This clone was recorded only once. This sequence joins TRBV9 and TRBJ1-6, with 7 nucleotides matching TRBD1. Germline CDR1 SGDLS, CDR2 YYNGEE. V was clipped by 2 bases and J by 4 bases; unmatched bases: 6. CDR3 length: 16 residues. The DNA of the CDR3 is TGTGCCAGCAGCGTCGGGACAGCGACTTATAATTCACCCCTCCACTTT. This encodes CASSVGTATYNSPLHF.

The chain joins TRBV29-1 to TRBJ1-1; D perhaps matches TRBD1 (5 bases). The V and J ends lost 4 bases and 7 bases respectively, with 10 bases between them. The CDR3 loop spans 11 amino acids. Germline V CDR1 and CDR2: SQVTM, ANQGSEA. The CDR3 sequence is CSVVGTGEAFF. The CDR3, as DNA: TGCAGCGTTGTTGGCACAGGTGAAGCTTTCTTT.

CDR3 region: CASSQGTAGANVLTF. CDR3 DNA: TGCGCCAGCAGTCAAGGGACAGCTGGGGCCAACGTCCTGACTTTC. The V and J genes are TRBV23-1 and TRBJ2-6; 7 positions agree with TRBD1. TRBV23-1 is flagged as an ORF with uncertain function. The CDR3 has 15 amino acids. J gave up 2 bases and V 2 bases, and 0 bases lay outside the gene matches.

The chain couples TRBV19 to TRBJ2-7, with 9 nucleotides matching TRBD1. V lost 5 bases, J lost 3 bases, and 8 bases stayed unmatched. The length of the CDR3 is 15 residues. Germline V gene data show CDR1 as LNHDA and CDR2 as SQIVND (reference sequence). CDR3 protein: CASSASGTGYYEQYF. DNA for the CDR3: TGTGCCAGTAGTGCCTCCGGGACAGGGTACTACGAGCAGTACTTC.

The chain joins TRBV6-5 to TRBJ2-1; D gene ambiguous. The V end lost 2 bases, the J end lost 5 bases, and 16 bases lay between the germline ends. The CDR3 totals 16 residues. CDR1 and CDR2 (germline): MNHEY, SVGAGI. The CDR3 is CASSYAAPPTDNEQFF. As DNA, the CDR3 is TGTGCCAGCAGTTACGCGGCTCCACCTACGGACAATGAGCAGTTCTTC.

J is TRBJ2-3 and V is TRBV7-8; a weak D match, TRBD1 (5 bases). Germline CDR1 SGHVS, CDR2 FQNEAQ. Trimming pared 1 base from V and 0 bases from J, leaving 14 bases between. This CDR3 is 17 amino acids long. The chain's CDR3 is CASSLGGSPSSTDTQYF. The DNA of the CDR3 is TGTGCCAGCAGCTTAGGGGGCAGCCCCTCTAGCACAGATACGCAGTATTTT.

The gene calls are TRBV28 and TRBJ2-7, with D possibly matching TRBD1 (6 bases). The CDR3 has 14 residues. Trimming pared 5 bases from V and 2 bases from J, leaving 13 bases between. Germline loops: CDR1 MDHEN, CDR2 SYDVKM. The CDR3 region is CASSPLEGAYEQYF. CDR3 nucleotides: TGTGCCAGCAGTCCCCTCGAGGGGGCCTACGAGCAGTACTTC.

This chain links TRBV27 with TRBJ1-2; the D gene is possibly TRBD1 (5 bases). CDR3 length equals 15 residues. V shed 10 bases and J shed 4 bases, with 22 bases lying between them. Germline CDR1 reads MNHEY; CDR2 reads SMNVEV (reference sequence). The DNA of the CDR3 is TGTGCCACCTTTGAAAAGGGTTTAGGGGCCTATGGCTACACCTTC. It is translated as CATFEKGLGAYGYTF.

This chain links TRBV7-3 with TRBJ2-5; D possibly uses TRBD1 or TRBD2 (5 bases each). CDR3 length: 15 residues. Deletions cut 0 bases from V and 5 bases from J, with 13 bases between. Germline assignment: CDR1 SGHTA and CDR2 FQGTGA. In DNA, the CDR3 is TGTGCCAGCAGCTTAACTCAAGGGACGGGTGAGACCCAGTACTTC. Protein product: CASSLTQGTGETQYF.